This T cell receptor beta chain was observed in a study of technical replicates of blood from several donors. Assay used: immunoSEQ multiplex PCR; TCRdb lists only in-frame clones, some missing. The sample records 75,000 or so clones, 85% to 95% being singletons. V trimming: 2 bases; J trimming: 4 bases; junction bases outside the gene matches: 13. The CDR3 length is 17 residues. Germline V CDR1 and CDR2: MGHRA, YSYEKL. The count of this clone is one. The clonotype comes from a human donor in good health. The J gene is TRBJ1-2, the V gene TRBV4-1, with 7 bases fitting TRBD1. Sequencing was done on a sample of T cells isolated from PBMCs. CDR3 sequence reads: CASSQPFTGAPPYGYTF. CDR3 DNA: TGCGCCAGCAGCCAACCATTTACAGGGGCGCCCCCCTATGGCTACACCTTC.